The rows below give T cell receptor beta chains drawn from one sample of a study of shared clonotypes between healthy human individuals. The method was immunoSEQ multiplex PCR; TCRdb's version includes in-frame clones alone and lacks a portion of them. The sample carries around 1,900,000 clones, 93% recorded once. The material sequenced was naive CD8+ T cells from PBMCs. Receptors were obtained from a man aged 18 to 35 in good health. Some clones in this sample may be carry-over from other donors' samples. Both conserved end residues are part of each CDR3. The order of the fields is CDR3 DNA, CDR3 protein, clone size, D gene, J gene, V gene. D genes are given only for firm matches. Size tells how often a clone was seen (once, few, many) or the class of an expanded clone, and some rows leave it out.

cdr3_nt: TGTGCCAGCAGTGAATGGCGGGGGGGCGAGCAGTACTTC
cdr3_aa: CASSEWRGGEQYF
clone_size: -
d_call: TRBD2
j_call: TRBJ2-7
v_call: TRBV6-1

cdr3_nt: TGTGCCAGCAGCGTAGGCGGGAGGGCCGGGGCAGATACGCAGTATTTT
cdr3_aa: CASSVGGRAGADTQYF
clone_size: -
d_call: TRBD2
j_call: TRBJ2-3
v_call: TRBV9

cdr3_nt: TGTGCCAGCAGCTCAGTCGGATCCCTAATAGAAGAAAAACTGTTTTTT
cdr3_aa: CASSSVGSLIEEKLFF
clone_size: -
d_call: -
j_call: TRBJ1-4
v_call: TRBV7-9

cdr3_nt: TGCGCCAGCAGCCAAGATTGGAACGCCGAAACTGGGGCCAACGTCCTGACTTTC
cdr3_aa: CASSQDWNAETGANVLTF
clone_size: -
d_call: -
j_call: TRBJ2-6
v_call: TRBV4-3

cdr3_nt: TGTGCCAGCAGTACAGCGGAAAGCTACGAGCAGTACTTC
cdr3_aa: CASSTAESYEQYF
clone_size: -
d_call: -
j_call: TRBJ2-7
v_call: TRBV7-9

cdr3_nt: TGTGCCAGCACCGAGACAGTAGCAAATGAAAAACTGTTTTTT
cdr3_aa: CASTETVANEKLFF
clone_size: -
d_call: -
j_call: TRBJ1-4
v_call: TRBV27

cdr3_nt: TGTGCCAGCAGTAAATTAGGGGAAGCCTACGAGCAGTACTTC
cdr3_aa: CASSKLGEAYEQYF
clone_size: -
d_call: -
j_call: TRBJ2-7
v_call: TRBV28

cdr3_nt: TGTGCCACCAGCAGAGAAAAGGCACTAGCAATTTACAATGAGCAGTTCTTC
cdr3_aa: CATSREKALAIYNEQFF
clone_size: -
d_call: -
j_call: TRBJ2-1
v_call: TRBV15

cdr3_nt: TGTGCCAGCAGTTTAGGGAAGAGCTCCTACGAGCAGTACTTC
cdr3_aa: CASSLGKSSYEQYF
clone_size: -
d_call: -
j_call: TRBJ2-7
v_call: TRBV27

cdr3_nt: TGTGCCAGCTCACCCTTCAACTCAGGGGCACCGAACACCGGGGAGCTGTTTTTT
cdr3_aa: CASSPFNSGAPNTGELFF
clone_size: -
d_call: -
j_call: TRBJ2-2
v_call: TRBV18

cdr3_nt: TGCAGCGTTAGGGGGGTAACCGGGGAGCTGTTTTTT
cdr3_aa: CSVRGVTGELFF
clone_size: -
d_call: -
j_call: TRBJ2-2
v_call: TRBV29-1

cdr3_nt: TGTGCCAGCAGCTTGGGCGTGGGCTTAGGCGAGCAGTACTTC
cdr3_aa: CASSLGVGLGEQYF
clone_size: -
d_call: -
j_call: TRBJ2-7
v_call: TRBV5-6

cdr3_nt: TGTGCCAGCAATACCATAGACGGGAGGGCCTTCGAGCAGTACTTC
cdr3_aa: CASNTIDGRAFEQYF
clone_size: -
d_call: TRBD2
j_call: TRBJ2-7
v_call: TRBV27

cdr3_nt: TGTGCCAGCAGTTACGGGGAGGGGAATCAGCCCCAGCATTTT
cdr3_aa: CASSYGEGNQPQHF
clone_size: -
d_call: -
j_call: TRBJ1-5
v_call: TRBV6-5

cdr3_nt: TGTGCCACCCGCGGGGGCAGCTCCTACGAGCAGTACTTC
cdr3_aa: CATRGGSSYEQYF
clone_size: -
d_call: -
j_call: TRBJ2-7
v_call: TRBV15

cdr3_nt: TGTGCCAGCAGTTACCTATGGCAGGGAAAGAACACTGAAGCTTTCTTT
cdr3_aa: CASSYLWQGKNTEAFF
clone_size: -
d_call: -
j_call: TRBJ1-1
v_call: TRBV6-5

cdr3_nt: TGTGCCAGCCTCTCTGGGACTAGCGGGACTACTGTACCCGGGGAGCTGTTTTTT
cdr3_aa: CASLSGTSGTTVPGELFF
clone_size: -
d_call: TRBD2
j_call: TRBJ2-2
v_call: TRBV4-2

cdr3_nt: TGTGCCACCAGCACCGGACGGTACGAGCAGTACTTC
cdr3_aa: CATSTGRYEQYF
clone_size: -
d_call: -
j_call: TRBJ2-7
v_call: TRBV15

cdr3_nt: TGTGCCAGCAGCACAGGGGTTAACGGCTTCGGCTACACCTTC
cdr3_aa: CASSTGVNGFGYTF
clone_size: -
d_call: TRBD1
j_call: TRBJ1-2
v_call: TRBV11-2

cdr3_nt: TGTGCCAGCAGTTGGACTAGCGGGAGGGGAGAGACCCAGTACTTC
cdr3_aa: CASSWTSGRGETQYF
clone_size: -
d_call: TRBD2
j_call: TRBJ2-5
v_call: TRBV28

cdr3_nt: TGTGCCAGCAGCCCAGGACTAGCGGGAGGGGTTCTAAGCTCCTACAATGAGCAGTTCTTC
cdr3_aa: CASSPGLAGGVLSSYNEQFF
clone_size: -
d_call: TRBD2
j_call: TRBJ2-1
v_call: TRBV7-8

cdr3_nt: TGTGCCAGCAGTCCCGTTGGTGTCGATACGCAGTATTTT
cdr3_aa: CASSPVGVDTQYF
clone_size: -
d_call: -
j_call: TRBJ2-3
v_call: TRBV27

cdr3_nt: TGCGCCAGCAGCCAAGATGCAGGGTGGGTCGACGAGCAGTACTTC
cdr3_aa: CASSQDAGWVDEQYF
clone_size: -
d_call: -
j_call: TRBJ2-7
v_call: TRBV4-3

cdr3_nt: TGTGCCAGTAGCCCCACAGGGACAGGGGGCTCTACCGGGGAGCTGTTTTTT
cdr3_aa: CASSPTGTGGSTGELFF
clone_size: -
d_call: TRBD1
j_call: TRBJ2-2
v_call: TRBV19

cdr3_nt: TGTGCCAGCACCCTTCTCCCGGAGAACTATGGCTACACCTTC
cdr3_aa: CASTLLPENYGYTF
clone_size: -
d_call: -
j_call: TRBJ1-2
v_call: TRBV7-9

cdr3_nt: TGTGCCAGCAGCTTAGTGGACAGTCAGTTGGGCTATGGCTACACCTTC
cdr3_aa: CASSLVDSQLGYGYTF
clone_size: -
d_call: -
j_call: TRBJ1-2
v_call: TRBV7-9

cdr3_nt: TGCACCAGCAGCCAAGAACTAGCGGGACGTGCCTACGAGCAGTACTTC
cdr3_aa: CTSSQELAGRAYEQYF
clone_size: -
d_call: -
j_call: TRBJ2-7
v_call: TRBV1

cdr3_nt: TGTGCCAGCAGGGGAGGGTATAGCAATCAGCCCCAGCATTTT
cdr3_aa: CASRGGYSNQPQHF
clone_size: few
d_call: -
j_call: TRBJ1-5
v_call: TRBV2

cdr3_nt: TGTGCCAGCAGTTCACGGGACGCTCTACGGTCCTACGAGCAGTACTTC
cdr3_aa: CASSSRDALRSYEQYF
clone_size: -
d_call: -
j_call: TRBJ2-7
v_call: TRBV27

cdr3_nt: TGTGCCAGCAGCCCCCGCGGCCCCAATGAGCAGTTCTTC
cdr3_aa: CASSPRGPNEQFF
clone_size: -
d_call: -
j_call: TRBJ2-1
v_call: TRBV7-3

cdr3_nt: TGTGCCACCACGGACAGGAGGAGCTCCTACAATGAGCAGTTCTTC
cdr3_aa: CATTDRRSSYNEQFF
clone_size: -
d_call: TRBD1
j_call: TRBJ2-1
v_call: TRBV19

cdr3_nt: TGTGCCAGCAGCACCGGGACTAACGATGAGCAGTTCTTC
cdr3_aa: CASSTGTNDEQFF
clone_size: -
d_call: TRBD2
j_call: TRBJ2-1
v_call: TRBV7-9

cdr3_nt: TGTGCCAGCAGCTTGGGGCCCATGGGGGCTGAGACCCAGTACTTC
cdr3_aa: CASSLGPMGAETQYF
clone_size: few
d_call: -
j_call: TRBJ2-5
v_call: TRBV5-6

cdr3_nt: TGTGCCAGCAGCCCTTTTGGGGGCAGCAGCTCCTACGAGCAGTACTTC
cdr3_aa: CASSPFGGSSSYEQYF
clone_size: -
d_call: -
j_call: TRBJ2-7
v_call: TRBV28

cdr3_nt: TGTGCCAGTAGTCCCGGGAGGACGGATACGCAGTATTTT
cdr3_aa: CASSPGRTDTQYF
clone_size: -
d_call: TRBD2
j_call: TRBJ2-3
v_call: TRBV19

cdr3_nt: TGTGCCAGCAGCTTCTTTAGTGTCAGCGGGAATGAAAAACTGTTTTTT
cdr3_aa: CASSFFSVSGNEKLFF
clone_size: -
d_call: -
j_call: TRBJ1-4
v_call: TRBV11-2

cdr3_nt: TGTGCCAGCCAGAGGGACTACCCTTCTGTCCGCTACGAGCAGTACTTC
cdr3_aa: CASQRDYPSVRYEQYF
clone_size: -
d_call: TRBD2
j_call: TRBJ2-7
v_call: TRBV11-2

cdr3_nt: TGTGCCATCAGTGAGTCGGCAGGTCAGCGCGAGCAGTACTTC
cdr3_aa: CAISESAGQREQYF
clone_size: -
d_call: -
j_call: TRBJ2-7
v_call: TRBV10-3

cdr3_nt: TGCGCCAGCAATGTGGCGGGGGGGACTGAAGCTTTCTTT
cdr3_aa: CASNVAGGTEAFF
clone_size: -
d_call: -
j_call: TRBJ1-1
v_call: TRBV5-1

cdr3_nt: TGTGCCAGCAGCTCCCAGGGGAACACTGAAGCTTTCTTT
cdr3_aa: CASSSQGNTEAFF
clone_size: -
d_call: -
j_call: TRBJ1-1
v_call: TRBV13

cdr3_nt: TGTGCCAGCAGCTGGGCACCCACAGGGGGCTGGGAGACCCAGTACTTC
cdr3_aa: CASSWAPTGGWETQYF
clone_size: -
d_call: TRBD1
j_call: TRBJ2-5
v_call: TRBV7-9

cdr3_nt: TGTGCCAGCAGCGTAGATGGGACCTACAATGAGCAGTTCTTC
cdr3_aa: CASSVDGTYNEQFF
clone_size: -
d_call: -
j_call: TRBJ2-1
v_call: TRBV9

cdr3_nt: TGTGCCAGCCTCGGTGGGGGCACTGAAGCTTTCTTT
cdr3_aa: CASLGGGTEAFF
clone_size: -
d_call: -
j_call: TRBJ1-1
v_call: TRBV19

cdr3_nt: TGTGCCAGCAGTGAAAGAAGGGACGTAGCCTACGAGCAGTACTTC
cdr3_aa: CASSERRDVAYEQYF
clone_size: -
d_call: -
j_call: TRBJ2-7
v_call: TRBV6-1